These 18 T cell receptor beta chains were all obtained from the same sample, sequenced in a study of blood T cell repertoires in COVID-19. Sequenced by immunoSEQ multiplex PCR; TCRdb stores in-frame clones only, minus some. The table lists 97,000 or so clones, around 82% of them singletons. The sample taken for sequencing was peripheral blood. The receptor source for this set is a man aged 65-85 years with active or convalescent COVID-19.

The chain carries TRBV27 and TRBJ2-1, with D perhaps matching TRBD1 (7 bases). The CDR3 runs to 16 residues. V was trimmed by 6 bases and J by 3 bases, leaving 18 bases between them. In germline, CDR1 is MNHEY, CDR2 SMNVEV (reference sequence). CDR3 in amino acids: CASSLRRAGGYNEQFF. CDR3 DNA sequence: TGTGCCAGCAGCCTAAGGAGGGCAGGGGGCTACAATGAGCAGTTCTTC.

The gene calls are TRBV2 and TRBJ2-1, with D possibly being TRBD1 (5 bases). The V gene lost 4 bases and the J gene lost 15 bases, with 16 bases spanning the gap. Germline CDR1 and CDR2: SNHLY and FYNNEI. The CDR3 spans 12 residues. The CDR3 here is CASSGDPTGRFF. The DNA for the CDR3 is TGTGCCAGCAGTGGAGACCCCACAGGTCGGTTCTTC.

This clone showed up just once. This sequence joins TRBV5-1 and TRBJ2-3; 8 bases align to TRBD2. V trimming: 4 bases; J trimming: 6 bases; junction bases outside the gene matches: 13. CDR1 and CDR2 (germline): SGHRS, YFSETQ. CDR3 length: 16 amino acids. In DNA, the CDR3 is TGCGCCAGCAGCACTCTCGGGCGGGGGGCCGGGGATACGCAGTATTTT. Its protein product is CASSTLGRGAGDTQYF.

This rearrangement joins TRBV21-1 to TRBJ1-1; TRBD1 was called by the table and not checked on the DNA. TRBV21-1 is classified as a pseudogene. The CDR3 covers 13 residues. In DNA, the CDR3 is TGTGCCAGCAGGTCGGGACAGAACACTGAAGCTTTCTTT. Its translation is CASRSGQNTEAFF.

V and J are TRBV16 and TRBJ2-7; the D gene is possibly TRBD1 (5 bases). V was cut by 7 bases and J by 6 bases, with 16 bases left in between. The CDR3 sequence is 13 residues long. Looked up from germline, CDR1 is KGHSY and CDR2 is FQNENV. CDR3 nucleotides: TGTGCCAGCACCTCGTACCAGGGTTTCGAGCAGTACTTC. This codes for CASTSYQGFEQYF. The full variable domain, completed using reference TRBV16 and TRBJ2-7, is GEEVAQTPKHLVRGEGQKAKLYCAPIKGHSYVFWYQQVLKNEFKFLISFQNENVFDETGMPKERFSAKCLPNSPCSLEIQATKLEDSAVYFCASTSYQGFEQYFGPGTRLTVT.

The chain has TRBV19 and TRBJ2-3; a possible D gene is TRBD1 (5 bases). The CDR3 is 16 amino acids. CDR1 is LNHDA and CDR2 is SQIVND in the germline V gene (reference sequence). Between the trimmed V and J ends, which lost 3 bases and 1 base, there was a span of 14 bases. As DNA, the CDR3 is TGTGCCAGTAGTATTTTTGGGGCCTTAGGCACAGATACGCAGTATTTT. Translation: CASSIFGALGTDTQYF.

The chain links TRBV6-5 to TRBJ1-1; perhaps TRBD1 as D (6 bases). The germline CDR1 and CDR2 sequences are MNHEY and SVGAGI. V was trimmed by 8 bases and J by 4 bases, leaving 14 bases between them. The CDR3 consists of 13 residues. The CDR3 loop reads CASWADRSTEAFF. The CDR3 DNA reads TGTGCCAGCTGGGCGGACAGATCCACTGAAGCTTTCTTT.

The V gene is TRBV10-1, the J gene TRBJ2-1; no clear D gene. CDR1 and CDR2 (germline): WNHNN, SYGVQD (reference sequence). V was pared by 0 bases and J by 7 bases, with 10 bases between. The CDR3 extends over 14 amino acids. DNA of the CDR3: TGCGCCAGCAGTGAGTCTCTACCGGGTAATGAGCAGTTCTTC. Residues: CASSESLPGNEQFF.

The V call is TRBV7-9, the J call TRBJ2-3; 7 bases are a match to TRBD1. The length of the CDR3 is 15 residues. The V gene's germline CDR1 is SEHNR and CDR2 FQNEAQ (reference sequence). J was trimmed by 0 bases and V by 5 bases; bases with no gene match: 5. CDR3 DNA sequence: TGTGCCAGCAGCCCACAGGGGTCCAGCACAGATACGCAGTATTTT. It encodes CASSPQGSSTDTQYF.

This chain connects TRBV27 to TRBJ2-5; D is ambiguous. Germline lookup yields CDR1 MNHEY and CDR2 SMNVEV (reference sequence). V lost 5 bases to trimming and J lost 0 bases, with 4 bases between them. CDR3 length: 12 residues. CDR3 in DNA: TGTGCCAGCAGTGACTACCAAGAGACCCAGTACTTC. Its protein is CASSDYQETQYF.

This sequence joins TRBV10-3 and TRBJ2-2; 9 nucleotides line up with TRBD1. CDR3 length: 15 amino acids. With V trimmed by 9 bases and J by 7 bases, 12 bases remained unmatched. Looked up from germline, CDR1 is ENHRY and CDR2 is SYGVKD. The CDR3 region is CAMNPGQGHNGELFF. CDR3 DNA: TGTGCCATGAACCCGGGACAGGGTCACAACGGGGAGCTGTTTTTT.

The chain is built from TRBV7-9 and TRBJ1-1, with 8 nucleotides matching TRBD1. Germline CDR1 SEHNR, CDR2 FQNEAQ (reference sequence). V lost 1 base to trimming and J lost 1 base; unmatched junction nucleotides: 2. The CDR3 is 15 residues long. For the CDR3, the DNA is TGTGCCAGCAGCTTAGGTCAGGGGGCGAACACTGAAGCTTTCTTT. Protein: CASSLGQGANTEAFF.

The rearrangement links TRBV5-6 to TRBJ1-1; no reliable D call. V lost 5 bases and J 4 bases, leaving 18 bases between the germline ends. The CDR3 contains 15 residues. CDR1 SGHDT and CDR2 YYEEEE come from the germline V gene. The CDR3 here is CASSPPTGRGTEAFF. In DNA form, the CDR3 reads TGTGCCAGCAGTCCCCCGACGGGCCGGGGCACTGAAGCTTTCTTT.

This chain connects TRBV29-1 to TRBJ2-3, with TRBD2 matching 11 bases. V trimming: 7 bases; J trimming: 7 bases; junction bases outside the gene matches: 10. The CDR3 contains 14 residues. Germline loops: CDR1 SQVTM, CDR2 ANQGSEA. Here the CDR3 DNA reads TGCAGCGGTCGTCTAGCGGGGGGAGGGTATACGCAGTATTTT. Its protein is CSGRLAGGGYTQYF.

The V and J genes are TRBV7-9 and TRBJ2-5; 9 bases map to TRBD2. This CDR3 has 16 amino acids. Germline-derived CDR1 and CDR2 are SEHNR and FQNEAQ (reference sequence). V trimming: 1 base; J trimming: 4 bases; junction bases outside the gene matches: 7. The CDR3 DNA follows: TGTGCCAGCAGCTTAGGGGATGTAGCGGGGGTAGAGACCCAGTACTTC. Protein product: CASSLGDVAGVETQYF.

This clone was recorded once. This chain connects TRBV19 to TRBJ2-1, with TRBD2 identical over 10 bases. After removal of 3 bases from V and 6 bases from J, the junction contained 5 bases not matched to a gene. The V gene's germline CDR1 is LNHDA and CDR2 SQIVND (reference sequence). The CDR3 sequence is 15 residues long. The CDR3 loop reads CASSIIAGGSNEQFF. In DNA form, the CDR3 reads TGTGCCAGTAGTATTATAGCGGGGGGCAGCAATGAGCAGTTCTTC.

J is TRBJ1-2 and V is TRBV20-1; no clear D gene. The V end lost 5 bases, the J end lost 6 bases, and 10 bases lay between the germline ends. The germline CDR1 and CDR2 sequences are DFQATT and SNEGSKA (reference sequence). The CDR3 is 11 amino acids. In DNA, the CDR3 is TGCAGTGCTGTGGGTAGCGATGGCTACACCTTC. This encodes CSAVGSDGYTF.

The chain recombines TRBV11-2 with TRBJ1-1; weak D call: TRBD1 (6 bases). Trimming shortened V by 1 base and J by 5 bases, and 11 bases separated the two germline ends. Germline V lookup: CDR1 SGHAT, CDR2 FQNNGV. The CDR3 is 14 amino acids. This chain's CDR3 is CASSLVVRGTEAFF. The CDR3 DNA reads as TGTGCCAGCAGCTTAGTAGTTAGGGGGACTGAAGCTTTCTTT. Based on the CDR3 plus reference TRBV11-2 and TRBJ1-1, the full variable domain is EAGVAQSPRYKIIEKRQSVAFWCNPISGHATLYWYQQILGQGPKLLIQFQNNGVVDDSQLPKDRFSAERLKGVDSTLKIQPAKLEDSAVYLCASSLVVRGTEAFFGQGTRLTVV.